The 5 T cell receptor beta chains below were found in one sample sequenced in a study of cytomegalovirus exposure and HLA in healthy donors. Primers: 60 Vbeta forward and 13 Jbeta reverse. Repertoires were generated with immunoSEQ multiplex PCR, while TCRdb's copy carries only in-frame clones and drops some. The sample lists some 130,000 clones, about 86% seen once, with 0.7% in the top ten. Sequenced sample: PBMCs. Receptors originate from a man younger than 35 in good health and CMV-seronegative.

This rearrangement joins TRBV9 to TRBJ2-5; D is ambiguous. Germline loops: CDR1 SGDLS, CDR2 YYNGEE. The CDR3 runs to 16 residues. V lost 4 bases and J lost 4, with 20 bases in between. In nucleotides, the CDR3 is TGTGCCAGCAGCCCTTCCCCGACCAGTCGAGGAGAGACCCAGTACTTC. Residues: CASSPSPTSRGETQYF.

The chain has TRBV27 and TRBJ1-5; D not certain. V gave up 5 bases and J gave up 0 bases, with 8 bases separating them. The CDR3 covers 14 residues. The germline gives CDR1 MNHEY, CDR2 SMNVEV (reference sequence). The CDR3 DNA reads TGTGCCAGCAGTCCGGGGAATAGCAATCAGCCCCAGCATTTT. Protein product: CASSPGNSNQPQHF.

This chain uses TRBV30 with TRBJ2-2; D perhaps matches TRBD2 (6 bases). Germline CDR1 and CDR2: GTSNPN and SVGIG (reference sequence). The ends were cut back, 0 bases at V and 6 bases at J, with 26 bases in the middle. CDR3 length: 19 residues. The CDR3 region is CAWSVTRTTGPTSPGELFF. The CDR3 region has the DNA TGTGCCTGGAGTGTAACCAGGACTACGGGGCCCACGTCCCCCGGGGAGCTGTTTTTT.

This clone was recorded only once. The V call is TRBV7-2, the J call TRBJ1-6; D unclear. Germline lookup yields CDR1 SGHTA and CDR2 FQGNSA. The CDR3 sequence is 15 residues long. Trimming removed 3 bases from V and 6 bases from J, with 12 bases in between. CDR3 sequence: CASSLSPRRNSPLHF. The DNA of the CDR3 is TGTGCCAGCAGCTTGAGTCCTAGGCGTAATTCACCCCTCCACTTT.

This clone was detected once. The rearrangement joins TRBV19 to TRBJ1-5, with D hard to call. This CDR3 has 13 residues. The V and J ends lost 9 bases and 6 bases respectively, with 15 bases between them. The germline CDR1 and CDR2 sequences are LNHDA and SQIVND (reference sequence). The CDR3 nucleotides read TGTGCCAGCTGGGCAGGAATGGGTCAGCCCCAGCATTTT. It translates to CASWAGMGQPQHF.